This TCR beta chain stems from a study of the immune and genomic landscape of osteosarcoma. About the study: The cohort was enriched for poor-risk osteosarcoma. Most patients, roughly 80%, had localized disease at diagnosis.

Study-level findings and limits: Productive clonality stayed low overall, though C3 exceeded C1.

Points on this clone: As yet, its antigen is unknown. One end of the junction is discordant with germline, which a read error may explain.

The data were produced by immunoSEQ multiplex PCR, yet TCRdb's version contains in-frame clones alone and is incomplete. Its table lists under 55 clones. This CDR3 contains 14 residues. Germline V gene sequence: CDR1 SNHLY, CDR2 FYNNEI. Sequenced input: tumor tissue from a local recurrence in the scapula. This TCR came from a man between 35 and 55 years old with osteosarcoma. This chain links TRBV2 with TRBJ1-3; weak D call: TRBD1 (5 bases). The CDR3 reads CVSSSTASGNTIYF. The DNA for the CDR3 is TGTGTCAGCAGTTCGACAGCCTCTGGAAACACCATATATTTT.